Listed below are T cell receptor beta chains from one sample, sequenced in a study of blood T cell repertoires in COVID-19. The table came from immunoSEQ multiplex PCR; TCRdb's copy has only in-frame clones and leaves some out. The sample has under 200,000 clones; about 86% are singletons. What was sequenced was peripheral blood. Receptors were obtained from a man aged 45-60 years with active or convalescent COVID-19. Each CDR3 is given without its conserved first and last residue.

TRBJ2-2 TRBV4-2 ASSQDEGLAGRAGELF
TRBJ1-5 TRBV24-1 ATRSRESNQPQH
TRBJ2-1 TRBV6-1 ASSEFVGSSYNEQF
TRBJ2-1 TRBV3-1/TRBV3-2 ASRYHGGQGYNEQF
TRBJ1-2 TRBV6-2/TRBV6-3 ASSYSGLYGYT
TRBJ1-5 TRBV24-1 ATSEGQGAYQPQH
TRBJ1-2 TRBV7-2 ASSSRTGEGGYT
TRBJ2-7 TRBV7-2 ASSLGSGGISYEQY
TRBJ2-1 TRBV27 ASSPFSEDSYNEQF
TRBJ2-3 TRBV4-1 ASSQNRAADTQY
TRBJ2-2 TRBV7-2 ASRRDSNTGELF
TRBJ1-5 TRBV4-2 ASSQGRNQPQH
TRBJ2-7 TRBV25-1 ASRKTGGDSYEQY
TRBJ2-1 TRBV9 ASSGDRANWDRQF
TRBJ1-4 TRBV2 ASRAQGVPVEKLF
TRBJ1-4 TRBV10-1 ASKPRGVANEKLF
TRBJ1-5 TRBV15 ATSRGDRVQPQH
TRBJ1-6 TRBV9 ASSVSTGYNSPLH
TRBJ1-4 TRBV5-1 ASSLGGTNEKLF
TRBJ1-5 TRBV30 AWTRQSNQPQH
TRBJ1-2 TRBV7-9 ASSQGDRVGYT
TRBJ2-2 TRBV11-3 ASRVTLSGELF
TRBJ2-5 TRBV14 ASSPLTALETQY
TRBJ2-7 TRBV7-2 ASSPAQGYIYEQY
TRBJ2-1 TRBV4-3 ASSQDLAGGLNEQF
TRBJ2-1 TRBV19 ASNYLGGEQF
TRBJ1-1 TRBV19 ASTLEPRGTEAF
TRBJ2-1 TRBV5-1 ASSWTSGGGNEQF
TRBJ2-7 TRBV9 ASSVGTSAGEQY
TRBJ1-1 TRBV5-1 ASSITGMDTEAF
TRBJ2-1 TRBV7-9 ASSPGLAGDYSYNEQF
TRBJ1-2 TRBV20-1 SASIDRLYGYT
TRBJ2-3 TRBV11-3 ASSLREVAGGDTQY
TRBJ2-2 TRBV5-4 ASSFGGPSGLNTGELF
TRBJ1-1 TRBV28 ASNRNTEAF
TRBJ2-2 TRBV5-6 ASSRRNTGELF
TRBJ2-7 TRBV5-1 ASGWGTPVYEQY
TRBJ2-5 TRBV5-1 ASSLSPTFQETQY
TRBJ2-7 TRBV18 ASSPQRSSPREQY
TRBJ2-6 TRBV7-3 ASSRTEHSSGANVLT
TRBJ1-3 TRBV3-1/TRBV3-2 ASSHGGPGNTIY
TRBJ2-3 TRBV9 ASSVTPSRTDTQY
TRBJ2-7 TRBV9 ASSVVGQGFSEQY